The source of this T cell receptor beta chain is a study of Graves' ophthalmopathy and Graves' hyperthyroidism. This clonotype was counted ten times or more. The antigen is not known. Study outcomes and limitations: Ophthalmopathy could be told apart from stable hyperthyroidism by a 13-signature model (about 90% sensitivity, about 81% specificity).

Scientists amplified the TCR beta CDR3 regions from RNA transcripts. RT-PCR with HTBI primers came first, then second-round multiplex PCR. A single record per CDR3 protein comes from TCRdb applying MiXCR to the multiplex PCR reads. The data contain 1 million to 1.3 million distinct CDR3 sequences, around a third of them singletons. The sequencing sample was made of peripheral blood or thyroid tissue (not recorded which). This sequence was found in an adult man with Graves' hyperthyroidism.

In DNA form, the CDR3 reads TGTGCCAGCAGCCTAGGGCTATTAGGAAATGGCTACACCTTC. Translated, it gives CASSLGLLGNGYTF. The chain has TRBV12-3 or TRBV12-4 and TRBJ1-2; D gene unclear. This CDR3 is built from 14 residues. Trimming stripped 6 bases from V and 6 bases from J, with 17 bases between.